Listed below are T cell receptor beta chains from one sample, sequenced in a study of human T cells and chemical hapten exposure. Via MiXCR, TCRdb re-called the RACE reads, giving one row per CDR3 protein. The sample lists about 110,000 distinct CDR3 sequences, about a tenth occurring once. The sample was whole blood, taken in connection with sensitization to the hapten diphenylcyclopropenone (DPC). These receptors all come from a woman aged 40 to 50 with alopecia areata. Some clones in this sample may be carry-over from other donors' samples. Each CDR3 is given without its conserved first and last residue.

TRBJ2-1,TRBV5-6,ASVLPDSYNEQF
TRBJ2-3,TRBV20-1,SAGSPRRSTDTQY
TRBJ1-5,TRBV20-1,SARPGRRMNSNQPQH
TRBJ2-4,TRBV28,ASRSGGSGY
TRBJ2-6,TRBV6-6,ASSRTGGAGANVLT
TRBJ2-7,TRBV5-1,ASSSGTGTLLSYEQY
TRBJ1-1,TRBV30,AWNPGQGASEAF
TRBJ2-1,TRBV2,ASSEVPPRSFNEQF
TRBJ2-5,TRBV4-3,ASSQGSVGGLMTQY
TRBJ2-4,TRBV6-2/TRBV6-3,ASSRTGVKNIQY
TRBJ2-7,TRBV11-2,ASSLVARSYEQY
TRBJ1-1,TRBV5-6,ASSLAISRDTEAF
TRBJ1-2,TRBV7-3,ASSPAGTGGGGYT
TRBJ2-2,TRBV20-1,STQGHTGELF
TRBJ1-1,TRBV7-6,ASSLTGLTEAF
TRBJ2-1,TRBV7-2,ASTPLTSGYNEQF
TRBJ2-6,TRBV5-1,ASSLSQTGGVIVLT
TRBJ2-3,TRBV7-3,ASSLTGRDTQY
TRBJ2-3,TRBV29-1,SVVERGPRSQY
TRBJ2-2,TRBV7-3,ASSLTSGGNTGELF
TRBJ2-3,TRBV6-5,ASSPSTGAKADTQY
TRBJ1-3,TRBV6-1,ASSEGHISGNTIY
TRBJ2-3,TRBV29-1,SVDFQSTDTQY
TRBJ1-1,TRBV6-5,ASSYSLAGEAF
TRBJ2-3,TRBV29-1,SVGLSTDTQY
TRBJ2-3,TRBV20-1,SAHLTSGGRGDTQY
TRBJ2-3,TRBV6-5,ASSYSLVSGGGTDTQY
TRBJ1-2,TRBV11-2,ASSLSPGANYGYT
TRBJ1-2,TRBV29-1,SVRGQGVYYGYT
TRBJ2-1,TRBV30,AWSVGQTGNEQF
TRBJ1-2,TRBV3-1,ASSQDHGGRGYT
TRBJ1-6,TRBV18,ASSPASGGYSPLH
TRBJ1-4,TRBV11-2,ASSLDLQGEKLF
TRBJ2-3,TRBV7-2,ASSGRGGRRTDTQY
TRBJ1-5,TRBV24-1,ATGDRDSNQPQH
TRBJ2-7,TRBV12-3/TRBV12-4,ASCRSYEQY
TRBJ1-2,TRBV9,ASSVDTNYGYT
TRBJ2-1,TRBV12-3/TRBV12-4,ASSLKLNEQF
TRBJ1-2,TRBV7-9,ASSLTGSYT
TRBJ1-3,TRBV7-2,ASSLAGGFSGNTIY
TRBJ1-4,TRBV3-1,ASSLFEKLF
TRBJ1-1,TRBV6-2/TRBV6-3,ASSYSITNTEAF
TRBJ2-1,TRBV7-2,ASSFGTRGRF
TRBJ2-2,TRBV12-3/TRBV12-4,ASSFFGANTGELF
TRBJ2-3,TRBV5-6,ASSRIRDRGRTDTQY
TRBJ1-2,TRBV6-2/TRBV6-3,ASSYEGTNYGYT
TRBJ2-1,TRBV11-2,ASRPPNYNEQF
TRBJ2-3,TRBV28,ASSLTTGGTDTQY
TRBJ2-2,TRBV11-2,ASSPYDRVTGELF
TRBJ1-2,TRBV6-2/TRBV6-3,ASRTTGIGYGYT
TRBJ2-5,TRBV24-1,ATSDFQGETQY
TRBJ2-3,TRBV3-1,ASKVAGADTQY
TRBJ2-3,TRBV6-5,ASRQGLGPDTQY
TRBJ2-2,TRBV12-3/TRBV12-4,ASTAIGRHLTGELF
TRBJ1-1,TRBV7-2,ASSFSVGGRTEAF
TRBJ2-3,TRBV5-1,ASRDNPSTDTQY
TRBJ1-2,TRBV18,ASSPTTRQGAAGYT
TRBJ1-1,TRBV7-6,ASKSPGGNTEAF
TRBJ2-5,TRBV7-9,ASSFLRGQIFQETQY